The T cell receptor (beta chain) under discussion was sequenced for a study of T cell changes during pregnancy in multiple sclerosis. The CDR3 has 11 residues. Between the trimmed V and J ends, which lost 6 bases and 7 bases, there was a span of 10 bases. Germline V gene data show CDR1 as SQVTM and CDR2 as ANQGSEA. Repertoires were generated with immunoSEQ multiplex PCR, while TCRdb's copy carries only in-frame clones and drops some. This table has about 36,000 clones, approximately 90% appearing once. Material: CD8+ T cells from peripheral blood mononuclear cells, obtained in the third trimester of pregnancy. The TCR was taken from a female donor with multiple sclerosis, enrolled in a pregnancy study. The chain couples TRBV29-1 to TRBJ2-1; maybe TRBD2 (6 bases). This CDR3 is CSVPGGNEQFF. The DNA of the CDR3 is TGCAGCGTGCCCGGGGGAAATGAGCAGTTCTTC.